This T cell receptor beta chain stems from a study of T cell clonotyping in hematopoietic cell transplantation. The time point is: recipient sample about 28 days before transplant, after cytoreduction. Measured with immunoSEQ multiplex PCR; TCRdb has only the in-frame clones, and not every one. The data contain roughly 49,000 clones, 65% to 90% of them seen just once; the ten biggest clones take up just under 6%. J gave up 5 bases and V 5 bases, and 6 bases lay outside the gene matches. Germline-derived CDR1 and CDR2 are MDHEN and SYDVKM. The CDR3 contains 15 residues. Material: peripheral blood mononuclear cells, obtained before stem cell transplant. The source is a man between 60 and 70 years old with biphenotypic leukemia. Some clones in this sample may be carry-over from other donors' samples. The chain couples TRBV28 to TRBJ1-4, with 9 bases aligning to TRBD1. In nucleotides, the CDR3 is TGTGCCAGCAGTCCCCCCGGGACAGGGAATGAAAAACTGTTTTTT. Its translation is CASSPPGTGNEKLFF. The full variable domain, with the rest looked up from reference TRBV28 and TRBJ1-4, is DVKVTQSSRYLVKRTGEKVFLECVQDMDHENMFWYRQDPGLGLRLIYFSYDVKMKEKGDIPEGYSVSREKKERFSLILESASTNQTSMYLCASSPPGTGNEKLFFGSGTQLSVL.